A selection of T cell receptor beta chains follows, all from one sample in a study of T cell responses to AZD1222 COVID-19 vaccine. Sequencing was performed with immunoSEQ multiplex PCR; in TCRdb, only in-frame clones are kept and a portion is missing. The table has some 100,000 clones, around nine tenths seen once. The sequences come from peripheral blood, collected on day 0 of AZD1222 vaccination. These receptors were obtained from an adult in good health. The CDR3 runs from the conserved cysteine through the conserved F or W. D genes are given only for firm matches. For some rows the clone size is stated as once, few or many, or as a class when expanded; others skip it.

D: .; J: TRBJ1-4; size: .; V: TRBV7-2; CDR3: CASSELGGVEKLFF; DNA: TGTGCCAGCAGCGAACTGGGGGGGGTTGAAAAACTGTTTTTT
D: TRBD1; J: TRBJ1-5; size: once; V: TRBV30; CDR3: CAWSARGQFGNQPQHF; DNA: TGTGCCTGGAGTGCCCGGGGACAGTTCGGCAATCAGCCCCAGCATTTT
D: .; J: TRBJ1-2; size: .; V: TRBV11-2; CDR3: CASSLGPGMDYGYTF; DNA: TGTGCCAGCAGCTTAGGACCAGGGATGGACTATGGCTACACCTTC
D: .; J: TRBJ1-1; size: .; V: TRBV5-1; CDR3: CASSLGAGNTEAFF; DNA: TGCGCCAGCAGCTTGGGCGCGGGGAACACTGAAGCTTTCTTT
D: TRBD2; J: TRBJ2-3; size: .; V: TRBV5-1; CDR3: CASSPGLVADTQYF; DNA: TGCGCCAGCAGCCCGGGACTAGTGGCAGATACGCAGTATTTT
D: .; J: TRBJ1-1; size: .; V: TRBV6-2/TRBV6-3; CDR3: CASSSYPGWGNTEAFF; DNA: TGTGCCAGCAGTTCCTACCCAGGGTGGGGGAACACTGAAGCTTTCTTT
D: .; J: TRBJ1-1; size: .; V: TRBV5-5; CDR3: CASSSGPNTEAFF; DNA: TGTGCCAGCAGCTCGGGCCCGAACACTGAAGCTTTCTTT
D: .; J: TRBJ1-3; size: .; V: TRBV11-2; CDR3: CASSLGDSTGNTIYF; DNA: TGTGCCAGCAGCTTAGGAGACTCGACTGGAAACACCATATATTTT
D: TRBD2; J: TRBJ2-5; size: once; V: TRBV2; CDR3: CASSEPGLAIRLAQYF; DNA: TGTGCCAGCAGTGAACCGGGACTAGCGATCCGCTTGGCCCAGTACTTC
D: TRBD1; J: TRBJ2-7; size: .; V: TRBV29-1; CDR3: CSVVPGQGAGEQYF; DNA: TGCAGCGTTGTTCCGGGACAGGGGGCCGGCGAGCAGTACTTC
D: .; J: TRBJ1-6; size: .; V: TRBV19; CDR3: CASSTEGPLHF; DNA: TGTGCCAGTAGTACCGAAGGGCCCCTCCACTTT
D: .; J: TRBJ2-3; size: few; V: TRBV24-1; CDR3: CATSDPSPGATDTQYF; DNA: TGTGCCACCAGTGATCCATCACCAGGGGCAACAGATACGCAGTATTTT
D: .; J: TRBJ2-7; size: .; V: TRBV7-3; CDR3: CASSRGRDSAYEQYF; DNA: TGTGCCAGCAGCAGAGGACGGGACTCCGCCTACGAGCAGTACTTC
D: TRBD2; J: TRBJ2-1; size: .; V: TRBV28; CDR3: CASSPSGRSVYEQFF; DNA: TGTGCCAGCAGTCCTAGCGGGAGATCGGTCTATGAGCAGTTCTTC
D: .; J: TRBJ1-5; size: .; V: TRBV15; CDR3: CATSRDSGSDQPQHF; DNA: TGTGCCACCAGCAGAGATTCAGGGAGCGATCAGCCCCAGCATTTT
D: .; J: TRBJ2-5; size: .; V: TRBV28; CDR3: CASSGSWTAQETQYF; DNA: TGTGCCAGCAGTGGGTCCTGGACAGCACAAGAGACCCAGTACTTC
D: TRBD1; J: TRBJ2-1; size: .; V: TRBV5-6; CDR3: CASSFTGGEGNEQFF; DNA: TGTGCCAGCAGCTTTACAGGGGGCGAGGGCAATGAGCAGTTCTTC
D: .; J: TRBJ2-6; size: once; V: TRBV25-1; CDR3: CASSDWESGANVLTF; DNA: TGTGCCAGCAGTGATTGGGAGTCTGGGGCCAACGTCCTGACTTTC
D: .; J: TRBJ2-6; size: once; V: TRBV4-1; CDR3: CASTTREEGLGANVLTF; DNA: TGCGCCAGCACCACCCGAGAAGAGGGGCTTGGGGCCAACGTCCTGACTTTC
D: .; J: TRBJ2-2; size: .; V: TRBV5-4; CDR3: CASSFEIRGTGELFF; DNA: TGTGCCAGCAGCTTCGAAATCCGGGGCACCGGGGAGCTGTTTTTT
D: .; J: TRBJ1-1; size: .; V: TRBV29-1; CDR3: CSVDPQSRGVGSDTEAFF; DNA: TGCAGCGTTGACCCCCAATCGCGTGGGGTGGGGTCCGACACTGAAGCTTTCTTT
D: .; J: TRBJ2-2; size: .; V: TRBV28; CDR3: CASSLPPGTGELFF; DNA: TGTGCCAGCAGTTTGCCGCCGGGAACCGGGGAGCTGTTTTTT
D: .; J: TRBJ1-2; size: .; V: TRBV5-1; CDR3: CASSLEGGSNYGYTF; DNA: TGCGCCAGCAGCTTGGAGGGGGGAAGCAACTATGGCTACACCTTC
D: .; J: TRBJ1-1; size: .; V: TRBV5-1; CDR3: CASSTDGEAFF; DNA: TGCGCCAGCAGCACTGACGGGGAAGCTTTCTTT
D: .; J: TRBJ2-7; size: .; V: TRBV6-5; CDR3: CASSYSRSREYEQYF; DNA: TGTGCCAGCAGTTACTCGAGGAGCCGAGAGTACGAGCAGTACTTC
D: TRBD1; J: TRBJ2-7; size: .; V: TRBV10-3; CDR3: CATAGTGGTYEQYF; DNA: TGTGCCACAGCCGGGACAGGGGGGACCTACGAGCAGTACTTC
D: .; J: TRBJ1-6; size: .; V: TRBV11-2; CDR3: CASTEGTGIFSPLHF; DNA: TGTGCCAGCACTGAGGGGACGGGGATCTTTTCACCCCTCCACTTT
D: .; J: TRBJ1-6; size: .; V: TRBV6-6; CDR3: CASTGAGVSPLHF; DNA: TGTGCCAGCACTGGGGCGGGAGTTTCACCCCTCCACTTT
D: .; J: TRBJ1-2; size: .; V: TRBV19; CDR3: CASSIDHSLSYTF; DNA: TGTGCCAGTAGTATAGATCATTCATTGAGCTACACCTTC
D: .; J: TRBJ2-2; size: .; V: TRBV28; CDR3: CASSLELPNTGELFF; DNA: TGTGCCAGCAGTTTAGAACTACCTAACACCGGGGAGCTGTTTTTT
D: .; J: TRBJ2-1; size: few; V: TRBV27; CDR3: CASGWGSSYNEQFF; DNA: TGTGCCAGCGGTTGGGGGAGCTCCTACAATGAGCAGTTCTTC
D: .; J: TRBJ2-7; size: .; V: TRBV10-3; CDR3: CAISESQAVGYEQYF; DNA: TGTGCCATCAGTGAATCTCAGGCGGTTGGCTACGAGCAGTACTTC
D: TRBD2; J: TRBJ2-7; size: .; V: TRBV6-6; CDR3: CASLLAGTYEQYF; DNA: TGTGCCAGTCTACTAGCGGGAACCTACGAGCAGTACTTC
D: TRBD2; J: TRBJ2-3; size: once; V: TRBV5-1; CDR3: CASSLAGVGTDTQYF; DNA: TGCGCCAGCAGTTTAGCGGGAGTTGGCACAGATACGCAGTATTTT
D: TRBD2; J: TRBJ2-1; size: .; V: TRBV3-1/TRBV3-2; CDR3: CASSQDRLAGVDEQFF; DNA: TGTGCCAGCAGCCAAGATCGGCTAGCGGGAGTCGATGAGCAGTTCTTC
D: TRBD2; J: TRBJ2-2; size: once; V: TRBV10-3; CDR3: CAISVTVTSGRNSDTGELFF; DNA: TGTGCCATCAGTGTGACAGTTACTAGCGGGAGAAATAGTGACACCGGGGAGCTGTTTTTT
D: TRBD1; J: TRBJ2-2; size: few; V: TRBV10-3; CDR3: CAISLQGTTGELFF; DNA: TGTGCCATCAGTTTACAGGGGACCACCGGGGAGCTGTTTTTT
D: TRBD1; J: TRBJ1-5; size: .; V: TRBV28; CDR3: CASITGGRNQPQHF; DNA: TGTGCCAGCATTACAGGGGGCCGAAATCAGCCCCAGCATTTT
D: .; J: TRBJ1-4; size: .; V: TRBV5-6; CDR3: CASSLAGLNEKLFF; DNA: TGTGCCAGCAGCTTGGCGGGACTTAATGAAAAACTGTTTTTT
D: TRBD1; J: TRBJ1-2; size: .; V: TRBV19; CDR3: CASSIAGGGYTF; DNA: TGTGCCAGTAGTATCGCAGGGGGCGGCTACACCTTC
D: .; J: TRBJ1-4; size: .; V: TRBV5-1; CDR3: CASSLGDHLPREKLFF; DNA: TGCGCCAGCAGCTTGGGGGATCACCTCCCGAGGGAAAAACTGTTTTTT
D: .; J: TRBJ1-2; size: .; V: TRBV4-3; CDR3: CASSQDQGYGYTF; DNA: TGCGCCAGCAGCCAAGATCAGGGGTACGGCTACACCTTC
D: .; J: TRBJ1-2; size: .; V: TRBV28; CDR3: CASRGGNYGYTF; DNA: TGTGCCAGCAGAGGGGGAAACTATGGCTACACCTTC
D: .; J: TRBJ2-5; size: once; V: TRBV19; CDR3: CASCDLQETQYF; DNA: TGTGCCAGTTGCGATCTACAAGAGACCCAGTACTTC
D: TRBD1; J: TRBJ1-6; size: .; V: TRBV14; CDR3: CASSQEGQGGNSPLHF; DNA: TGTGCCAGCAGCCAAGAGGGACAGGGCGGGAATTCACCCCTCCACTTT
D: .; J: TRBJ2-3; size: .; V: TRBV9; CDR3: CASSSHYNPTQYF; DNA: TGTGCCAGCAGCTCGCATTATAACCCAACGCAGTATTTT